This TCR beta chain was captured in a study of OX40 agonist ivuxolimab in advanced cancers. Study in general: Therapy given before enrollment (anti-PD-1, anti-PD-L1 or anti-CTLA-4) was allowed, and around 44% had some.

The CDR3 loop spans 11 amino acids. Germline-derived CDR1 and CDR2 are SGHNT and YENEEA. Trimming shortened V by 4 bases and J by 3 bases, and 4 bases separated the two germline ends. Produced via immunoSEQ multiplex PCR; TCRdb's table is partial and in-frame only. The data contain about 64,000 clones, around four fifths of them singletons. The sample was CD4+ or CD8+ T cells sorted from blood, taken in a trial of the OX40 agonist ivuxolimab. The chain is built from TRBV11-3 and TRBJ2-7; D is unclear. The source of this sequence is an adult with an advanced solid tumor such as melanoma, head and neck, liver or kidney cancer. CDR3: CASSSLYEQYF. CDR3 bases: TGTGCCAGCAGCTCTCTCTACGAGCAGTACTTC. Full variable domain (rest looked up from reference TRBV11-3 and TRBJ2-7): EAGVVQSPRYKIIEKKQPVAFWCNPISGHNTLYWYLQNLGQGPELLIRYENEEAVDDSQLPKDRFSAERLKGVDSTLKIQPAELGDSAVYLCASSSLYEQYFGPGTRLTVT.